The present entry profiles one TCR beta chain with its context. These data originate in a study of spatial heterogeneity in lung cancer. For the study at large: Among detected sequences, beta-chain ones consistently exceeded alpha-chain ones in number.

With 2 bases removed from V and 7 bases from J, the gap between germline ends came to 12 bases. Per germline, CDR1 LGHDT and CDR2 YNNKEL (reference sequence). There are 13 residues in the CDR3. Sample time point: sample taken at primary tumor resection. In each case, whole RNA from tumor, nontumor lung or frozen PBMC was sequenced unsorted. The donors were about 72 patients with non-small cell lung cancer that was early-stage and untreated. Each TCR cDNA molecule carried a unique molecular identifier. TCRdb redid the calling of the 5' RACE reads with MiXCR, one entry per CDR3 protein. The data contain 20,000 to 25,000 distinct CDR3 sequences, over 6% of them singletons.

The sequence came from a male donor with early-stage non-small cell lung cancer. This sequence joins TRBV3-1 and TRBJ2-7, with D tentatively TRBD2 (5 bases). The input for sequencing was PBMCs, taken at surgery. In DNA form, the CDR3 reads TGTGCCAGCAGCCAACGAGAGGGTGGAGAGCAGTACTTC. It codes for CASSQREGGEQYF.